This TCR beta chain was obtained from a study of post-analysis software for immune sequencing data (dated by TCRdb to 2014 to 2015). Regarding the research as a whole: Recorded disease courses included relapsing-remitting, secondary progressive and progressive-relapsing multiple sclerosis, with some patients lacking subtype annotation. The patient repertoires were set against under 13 previously published healthy control repertoires from donors whose ages ranged from roughly 6 to 27 years. A subset of samples was prepared in parallel using single-end sample barcoding, then pooled and co-amplified after Illumina adapter ligation.

Receptor amplification or capture employed PCR. For sequencing, an Illumina HiSeq 2500 was employed. To reduce PCR and sequencing biases, unique molecular identifiers were built into the TCR beta cDNA libraries. Approximately 500,000 cDNA molecules were obtained per 1 to 10 million input T cells, so each molecule approximated one T cell. Patient libraries were prepared and sequenced with the same protocol used for the earlier healthy control dataset. Samples belonging to the same batch were prepared together, multiplexed and sequenced on a shared HiSeq lane. As for the original processing: Raw barcoded reads were processed with MIGEC, discarding single-read molecular identifier groups before consensus assembly and CDR3 extraction. VDJtools was used for post-analysis of the clonotype tables, with diversity normalized by down-sampling every dataset to the smallest sample size. Repertoire overlap clustering matched CDR3 amino acid but not nucleotide sequences to correct batch-related cross-sample contamination. TCRdb reworked the public reads: Q25 trimming with fastp, MiXCR clone assembly, productive beta chains retained. A single entry per CDR3 protein holds the most common genes and DNA from its merged rows. The V and J calls, along with clone size, are taken from TCRdb and not from the paper's own processing. For this sample there are 700,000 to 800,000 distinct CDR3 sequences; about 27% appear just once. The top ten clones comprise more than 0.55% of the sample.

To demonstrate the VDJtools post-analysis software, the study profiled TCR beta repertoires from the peripheral blood of 10 to 15 young patients with multiple sclerosis. The multiple sclerosis patients were children and adolescents between 6 and 15 years of age. Broad study findings and their caveats: The multiple sclerosis patient group was slightly younger than the control group. When samples were clustered directly using the F measure, samples prepared in the same batch co-clustered strongly, which prompted a batch-effect correction. Multiple sclerosis patients had significantly lower normalized Chao1 diversity than controls, a result that suggests substantial peripheral T-cell clonal expansion. Patients showed significantly higher frequencies than controls for a handful of TRBV segments, among them TRBV5-6, TRBV5-1 and TRBV20-1.

As concerns this clonotype: It has no known antigen specificity. Per-nucleotide qualities are absent, and no much larger clonotype sits a single base away.

CDR1 and CDR2 were assigned from the germline V gene (reference sequence) as SGHKS and YYEKEE. The CDR3 runs 15 residues from the cysteine to the phenylalanine. The read is trimmed to its CDR3 DNA, 45 bases read in frame from base 1. V is clipped by 2 bases and J by 3 bases, and the sequence between their germline boundaries is 13 bases long. The chain is made from TRBV5-5 and TRBJ2-3, and possibly TRBD2, on 6 matching bases. The TCR comes from a girl aged 10 to 17 with multiple sclerosis. Sequencing was done on a sample of blood. The DNA reads as follows: TGTGCCAGCAGCTTCTGGGCCCGGGGGACAGATACGCAGTATTTT. This gives the protein CASSFWARGTDTQYF.